These 29 T cell receptor beta chains originate from one sample sequenced in a study of cytomegalovirus exposure and HLA in healthy donors. PCR employed 60 Vbeta and 13 Jbeta primers. TCRdb's table, derived via immunoSEQ multiplex PCR, lists solely in-frame clones and lacks some. This sample has 90,000 to 100,000 clones, with roughly three quarters found just once. What was sequenced was PBMCs. The receptors originated from a middle-aged man in good health and CMV-seronegative.

The rearrangement joins TRBV2 to TRBJ1-2; no definite D call. This CDR3 spans 16 amino acids. The germline V gene has CDR1 SNHLY and CDR2 FYNNEI. The germline V and J ends were trimmed by 6 bases and 6 bases, with 23 bases remaining between them. The CDR3 loop is CASSNVAPPRVDGYTF. Written as DNA, the CDR3 is TGTGCCAGCAGCAACGTTGCACCTCCGAGGGTGGATGGCTACACCTTC.

This clone has a handful of counts. The rearrangement uses TRBV19 and TRBJ1-5; D gene ambiguous. V was trimmed by 3 bases and J by 5 bases, leaving 5 bases between them. Germline lookup yields CDR1 LNHDA and CDR2 SQIVND (reference sequence). The CDR3 length is 12 residues. CDR3 amino acids: CASSIGYQPQHF. The CDR3 nucleotides read TGTGCCAGTAGTATTGGCTATCAGCCCCAGCATTTT.

The rearrangement links TRBV5-1 to TRBJ1-3; no reliable D call. The CDR3 runs to 14 residues. V lost 0 bases, J lost 2 bases, and 6 bases lay in between. From germline, CDR1 is SGHRS and CDR2 YFSETQ. CDR3 in amino acids: CASSLGSAGNTIYF. CDR3 DNA sequence: TGCGCCAGCAGCTTGGGGTCAGCTGGAAACACCATATATTTT. Based on the CDR3 plus reference TRBV5-1 and TRBJ1-3, the full variable domain is KAGVTQTPRYLIKTRGQQVTLSCSPISGHRSVSWYQQTPGQGLQFLFEYFSETQRNKGNFPGRFSGRQFSNSRSEMNVSTLELGDSALYLCASSLGSAGNTIYFGEGSWLTVV.

CDR3 amino acids: CASSVAGDSYNEQFF. CDR3 bases: TGTGCCAGCAGCGTAGCGGGGGACTCTTACAATGAGCAGTTCTTC. The V and J genes are TRBV9 and TRBJ2-1; tentatively, D is TRBD2 (6 bases). Germline V gene lookup returns CDR1 SGDLS and CDR2 YYNGEE. This CDR3 spans 15 amino acids. Between the trimmed V and J ends, which lost 0 bases and 4 bases, there was a span of 11 bases.

The sample holds a few counts of this clone. The chain has TRBV29-1 and TRBJ2-1, with a tentative D call TRBD1 (7 bases). The V gene lost 3 bases and the J gene lost 9 bases, with 9 bases spanning the gap. CDR1 SQVTM and CDR2 ANQGSEA come from the germline V gene. CDR3 length: 11 residues. Written as DNA, the CDR3 is TGCAGCGTTGACAGGGGGGTTGAGCAGTTCTTC. This encodes CSVDRGVEQFF.

This chain links TRBV6-5 with TRBJ1-2, with D perhaps TRBD1 (6 bases). The CDR3 has 15 amino acids. V lost 6 bases, J lost 0 bases, and 14 bases lay in between. Germline CDR1 MNHEY, CDR2 SVGAGI. CDR3 nucleotides: TGTGCCAGCAGCCGTACAAGGACAGCTAACTATGGCTACACCTTC. This encodes CASSRTRTANYGYTF.

The chain has TRBV28 and TRBJ1-5, with D perhaps TRBD1 (5 bases). V was shortened by 5 bases and J by 4 bases, with 12 bases between the two germline ends. This CDR3 is 14 amino acids long. Germline CDR1 is MDHEN and CDR2 is SYDVKM. CDR3 nucleotides: TGTGCCAGCAGTGTTGGGGGGACGAATCAGCCCCAGCATTTT. This sequence encodes CASSVGGTNQPQHF.

J is TRBJ2-7 and V is TRBV5-4; 8 bases fit TRBD2. Germline V lookup: CDR1 SGHNT, CDR2 YYREEE (reference sequence). Trimming at V came to 0 bases and at J to 6 bases, leaving 5 bases not matched to a gene. The CDR3 length is 14 residues. CDR3 loop: CASSLERGQGEQYF. CDR3 sequence (DNA): TGTGCCAGCAGCTTGGAGCGGGGGCAGGGCGAGCAGTACTTC.

CDR3: CASSEAWGVRDKAYEQYF. The CDR3 DNA reads as TGTGCCAGCAGTGAAGCATGGGGAGTGAGGGACAAGGCCTACGAGCAGTACTTC. The chain has TRBV2 and TRBJ2-5; D perhaps matches TRBD1 (6 bases). The J call may be mistaken, given a closer DNA end match to TRBJ2-7. Germline CDR1 is SNHLY and CDR2 is FYNNEI. The CDR3 has 18 residues.

V and J are TRBV19 and TRBJ1-2; D perhaps matches TRBD1 (6 bases). Germline CDR1 is LNHDA and CDR2 is SQIVND (reference sequence). This CDR3 is built from 15 residues. The germline V and J ends were trimmed by 6 bases and 0 bases, with 14 bases remaining between them. The CDR3 DNA is TGTGCCAGTAGGGCCAGGGGAGCGGCTAACTATGGCTACACCTTC. The encoded protein is CASRARGAANYGYTF.

The chain is built from TRBV27 and TRBJ1-2, with TRBD1 matching over 7 bases. The CDR3 loop spans 16 amino acids. Germline assignment: CDR1 MNHEY and CDR2 SMNVEV (reference sequence). The junction had 11 bases not matched to a gene; V was cut back by 5 bases and J by 2 bases. The CDR3 region is CASSPREWTGNYGYTF. The CDR3 DNA is TGTGCCAGCAGTCCTAGGGAATGGACAGGAAACTATGGCTACACCTTC.

The V call is TRBV29-1, the J call TRBJ1-1; 7 bases are a match to TRBD1. The CDR3 has 12 amino acids. V lost 4 bases to trimming and J lost 5 bases; unmatched junction nucleotides: 4. CDR1 is SQVTM and CDR2 is ANQGSEA in the germline V gene. Here the CDR3 reads CSVADRRTEAFF. As DNA, the CDR3 is TGCAGCGTTGCGGACAGGAGGACTGAAGCTTTCTTT. The whole variable domain, filled in from reference TRBV29-1 and TRBJ1-1, reads SAVISQKPSRDICQRGTSLTIQCQVDSQVTMMFWYRQQPGQSLTLIATANQGSEATYESGFVIDKFPISRPNLTFSTLTVSNMSPEDSSIYLCSVADRRTEAFFGQGTRLTVV.

The genes are TRBV7-2 and TRBJ1-2; TRBD1 is a possible D gene (5 bases). Germline loops: CDR1 SGHTA, CDR2 FQGNSA. V was shortened by 5 bases and J by 3 bases, with 22 bases between the two germline ends. The CDR3 length is 17 residues. The CDR3 spells CASSLSGVGRKDYGYTF. The CDR3 DNA reads as TGTGCCAGCAGCCTTAGTGGTGTGGGGCGAAAGGACTATGGCTACACCTTC.

This clone was recorded a few times. The chain has TRBV9 and TRBJ1-4; D is possibly TRBD1 (6 bases). Germline values: CDR1 SGDLS, CDR2 YYNGEE. The CDR3 is made up of 14 amino acids. The ends were cut back, 2 bases at V and 8 bases at J, with 13 bases in the middle. CDR3 in DNA: TGTGCCAGCAGCGTTTCCCAGGGGCGAGAAAAACTGTTTTTT. Protein product: CASSVSQGREKLFF.

The rearrangement uses TRBV19 and TRBJ1-5, with D tentatively TRBD1 (6 bases). CDR1 is LNHDA, CDR2 SQIVND, per germline (reference sequence). Trimming pared 0 bases from V and 9 bases from J, leaving 15 bases between. The CDR3 consists of 15 residues. The CDR3 nucleotides are TGTGCCAGTAGTATAGATCTTTCTCAGGGGATGCCCCAGCATTTT. Amino acid sequence: CASSIDLSQGMPQHF.

This sequence joins TRBV6-9 and TRBJ2-1; the match to TRBD2 covers 12 bases. V shed 6 bases, J shed 0 bases, and the junction held 9 bases outside the gene matches. The CDR3 is made up of 18 amino acids. Germline values: CDR1 MNHGY, CDR2 SVAAGI. The CDR3 loop is CASSSTSGGSSSYNEQFF. CDR3 nucleotide sequence: TGTGCCAGCAGCTCGACTAGCGGGGGATCGAGCTCCTACAATGAGCAGTTCTTC.

The chain is built from TRBV4-1 and TRBJ2-2, with D perhaps matching TRBD1 (5 bases). This CDR3 has 17 amino acids. V shed 0 bases and J shed 0 bases, with 11 bases lying between them. Looked up from germline, CDR1 is MGHRA and CDR2 is YSYEKL. The CDR3 reads CASSQDQGRANTGELFF. The CDR3 DNA reads as TGCGCCAGCAGCCAAGATCAGGGCAGGGCGAACACCGGGGAGCTGTTTTTT.

This clone was found a few times. The CDR3 sequence is CASQSRALIDIQYF. CDR3 coding DNA: TGTGCCAGTCAGAGCAGGGCTTTGATTGACATTCAGTACTTC. The chain combines TRBV6-5 with TRBJ2-4; maybe TRBD1 (5 bases). Germline assignment: CDR1 MNHEY and CDR2 SVGAGI. V lost 9 bases and J 8 bases, leaving 20 bases between the germline ends. The CDR3 totals 14 residues.

This CDR3 reads CASRQRGLAGDTQYF. As DNA, the CDR3 is TGTGCCAGCAGACAAAGGGGACTAGCGGGAGATACGCAGTATTTT. This chain connects TRBV27 to TRBJ2-3, with 12 bases fitting TRBD2. From germline, CDR1 is MNHEY and CDR2 SMNVEV (reference sequence). V trimming: 6 bases; J trimming: 5 bases; junction bases outside the gene matches: 6. The CDR3 extends over 15 amino acids.

This chain joins TRBV6-1 and TRBJ1-4, with D maybe TRBD1 (6 bases). The germline V gene encodes CDR1 MNHNS and CDR2 SASEGT. The CDR3 length is 16 residues. V lost 1 base and J lost 7, with 16 bases in between. In nucleotides, the CDR3 is TGTGCCAGCAGTGAAGGGGGCGGGGGGCTTGGTGAAAAACTGTTTTTT. It is translated as CASSEGGGGLGEKLFF.

J is TRBJ1-5 and V is TRBV7-9; 8 bases match TRBD1. The germline V gene has CDR1 SEHNR and CDR2 FQNEAQ (reference sequence). The V and J ends lost 6 bases and 5 bases, in that order; junction bases with no gene match: 6. The CDR3 spans 14 residues. The CDR3 is CASSPGQGHQPQHF. Here the CDR3 DNA reads TGTGCCAGCAGTCCTGGACAGGGCCATCAGCCCCAGCATTTT.

This clone was observed a single time. The chain is built from TRBV9 and TRBJ1-1, with D possibly matching TRBD1 (5 bases). V dropped 4 bases and J dropped 6 bases, with 16 bases sitting between them. The CDR3 has 14 amino acids. Germline-derived CDR1 and CDR2 are SGDLS and YYNGEE. CDR3 amino acids: CASSPRQRGSEAFF. The CDR3 DNA follows: TGTGCCAGCAGCCCTAGACAACGGGGGTCTGAAGCTTTCTTT.

The chain links TRBV9 to TRBJ2-1; 7 nucleotides line up with TRBD1. The CDR3 is made up of 15 amino acids. CDR1 is SGDLS and CDR2 is YYNGEE in the germline V gene. The V and J ends lost 0 bases and 5 bases, in that order; junction bases with no gene match: 5. DNA of the CDR3: TGTGCCAGCAGCGTAGGACAGGGCCCCCACAATGAGCAGTTCTTC. Translating it yields CASSVGQGPHNEQFF.

This chain links TRBV11-2 with TRBJ2-1; 10 nucleotides line up with TRBD2. The germline gives CDR1 SGHAT, CDR2 FQNNGV. The CDR3 is 17 amino acids. With 0 bases clipped from V and 7 bases from J, the junction kept 9 bases outside the gene matches. CDR3 nucleotides: TGTGCCAGCAGCTTAGAGCATCCAGCGGGGGGGGTAAATGAGCAGTTCTTC. It translates to CASSLEHPAGGVNEQFF.

The CDR3 sequence is CASSQQGRTEAFF. DNA for the CDR3: TGTGCCAGCAGCCAACAGGGTAGAACTGAAGCTTTCTTT. This chain uses TRBV11-2 with TRBJ1-1; D might be TRBD1 (6 bases). The germline V gene has CDR1 SGHAT and CDR2 FQNNGV. CDR3 size: 13 residues. The V end lost 5 bases, the J end lost 5 bases, and 12 bases lay between the germline ends. The variable domain in full, with the rest retrieved from reference TRBV11-2 and TRBJ1-1, is EAGVAQSPRYKIIEKRQSVAFWCNPISGHATLYWYQQILGQGPKLLIQFQNNGVVDDSQLPKDRFSAERLKGVDSTLKIQPAKLEDSAVYLCASSQQGRTEAFFGQGTRLTVV.

The chain employs TRBV5-1 and TRBJ1-3; 10 bases are a match to TRBD1. Unmatched junction bases numbered 5, after V lost 1 base and J lost 4 bases. This CDR3 has 16 amino acids. Germline V CDR1 and CDR2: SGHRS, YFSETQ. CDR3 bases: TGCGCCAGCAGCTTGAAGGGGACAGGGGTCGGAAACACCATATATTTT. Amino acid sequence: CASSLKGTGVGNTIYF.

The V gene is TRBV6-1, the J gene TRBJ2-1; D is unclear. This CDR3 has 16 residues. Germline CDR1 MNHNS, CDR2 SASEGT. Trimming stripped 4 bases from V and 0 bases from J, with 13 bases between. CDR3: CASSGRGVSSYNEQFF. CDR3 nucleotides: TGTGCCAGCAGTGGGCGCGGAGTGAGCTCCTACAATGAGCAGTTCTTC.

Comments on this clone: An end of the junction differs from the germline gene, which may be a read error. This chain joins TRBV2 and TRBJ1-2, with a possible D match to TRBD1 (5 bases). This CDR3 is 15 amino acids long. Germline V lookup: CDR1 SNHLY, CDR2 FYNNEI. DNA for the CDR3: TGTGCCAACAGTGAAAGGGGATCCGGGAGCGATGGCTACACCTTC. Its translation: CANSERGSGSDGYTF.

V and J are TRBV19 and TRBJ1-1, with D possibly matching TRBD1 (5 bases). The CDR3 totals 15 residues. The germline V gene encodes CDR1 LNHDA and CDR2 SQIVND (reference sequence). V lost 6 bases and J 0 bases, leaving 14 bases between the germline ends. The CDR3 coding sequence is TGTGCCAGTAGCCTTGGGGGGACCCTGAACACTGAAGCTTTCTTT. This sequence encodes CASSLGGTLNTEAFF.